This T cell receptor beta chain was retrieved from a study of T cell responses to AZD1222 COVID-19 vaccine. At the level of the study: Investigators merged groups given second doses at roughly 4 or roughly 12 weeks.

In its sample, this clone was seen once. Here immunoSEQ multiplex PCR was the method, and the copy in TCRdb shows in-frame clones only, minus some. The data contain roughly 150,000 clones, around 90% of them singletons. The CDR3 contains 12 residues. V was cut by 3 bases and J by 5 bases, with 5 bases left in between. Germline-derived CDR1 and CDR2 are MNHEY and SVGEGT. The chain uses TRBV6-2 or TRBV6-3 and TRBJ2-4; D is unclear. The origin of this receptor is an adult in good health. The sample here was peripheral blood, taken on day 0 of AZD1222 vaccination. In DNA, the CDR3 is TGTGCCAGCAGTTATCCGGAAAACATTCAGTACTTC. Translation: CASSYPENIQYF.